These 5 T cell receptor beta chains originate from one sample sequenced in a study of neoadjuvant anti-PD-1 for oral cavity cancer. Generated by immunoSEQ multiplex PCR, the TCRdb table keeps only in-frame clones and is missing some. The sample records approximately 67,000 clones, about four fifths being singletons. The sequencing used PBMCs, collected before nivolumab (anti-PD-1) treatment. These receptors all stem from a person between 35 and 79 years old with oral cavity squamous cell carcinoma.

The chain employs TRBV7-2 and TRBJ2-1; a weak D match, TRBD1 (7 bases). CDR1 and CDR2 from the germline V gene are SGHTA and FQGNSA. The CDR3 length is 16 residues. V was trimmed by 2 bases and J by 1 base, leaving 12 bases between them. The CDR3 is CASSLQGGRSYNEQFF. The DNA for the CDR3 is TGTGCCAGCAGCTTACAGGGGGGTAGGTCCTACAATGAGCAGTTCTTC. Complete variable domain (other parts from reference TRBV7-2 and TRBJ2-1): GAGVSQSPSNKVTEKGKDVELRCDPISGHTALYWYRQSLGQGLEFLIYFQGNSAPDKSGLPSDRFSAERTGGSVSTLTIQRTQQEDSAVYLCASSLQGGRSYNEQFFGPGTRLTVL.

The genes are TRBV19 and TRBJ2-7; 13 nucleotides line up with TRBD2. The trim removed 8 bases at V and 0 bases at J, leaving 13 bases unmatched. CDR3 length: 18 residues. Germline V gene lookup returns CDR1 LNHDA and CDR2 SQIVND (reference sequence). CDR3 amino acids: CASSPQGGLAGPSYEQYF. CDR3 DNA sequence: TGTGCCAGTTCCCCCCAGGGGGGACTAGCGGGACCCTCCTACGAGCAGTACTTC.

The chain couples TRBV11-2 to TRBJ1-1; possible D gene TRBD1, 5 bases. In germline, CDR1 is SGHAT, CDR2 FQNNGV. V was cut by 6 bases and J by 11 bases, with 16 bases left in between. The CDR3 consists of 12 residues. CDR3 sequence: CASRQIGKGAFF. DNA for the CDR3: TGTGCCAGCAGACAAATCGGAAAGGGGGCTTTCTTT.

This chain links TRBV4-1 with TRBJ1-6; weak D call: TRBD1 (5 bases). V lost 1 base and J 4 bases, leaving 14 bases between the germline ends. CDR3 length: 17 residues. Germline V lookup: CDR1 MGHRA, CDR2 YSYEKL. The CDR3 sequence is CASSQGKAREYNSPLHF. CDR3 DNA: TGCGCCAGCAGCCAAGGGAAGGCCAGGGAGTATAATTCACCCCTCCACTTT.

The genes are TRBV7-2 and TRBJ2-4; 8 positions match TRBD2. The CDR3 runs 18 residues. CDR1 and CDR2 (germline): SGHTA, FQGNSA. V shed 5 bases and J 2 bases; nucleotides not matched to a gene: 14. The CDR3 sequence is CASSPGLVWGVSKNIQYF. The CDR3 nucleotides are TGTGCCAGCAGCCCGGGACTAGTCTGGGGTGTGTCCAAAAACATTCAGTACTTC.